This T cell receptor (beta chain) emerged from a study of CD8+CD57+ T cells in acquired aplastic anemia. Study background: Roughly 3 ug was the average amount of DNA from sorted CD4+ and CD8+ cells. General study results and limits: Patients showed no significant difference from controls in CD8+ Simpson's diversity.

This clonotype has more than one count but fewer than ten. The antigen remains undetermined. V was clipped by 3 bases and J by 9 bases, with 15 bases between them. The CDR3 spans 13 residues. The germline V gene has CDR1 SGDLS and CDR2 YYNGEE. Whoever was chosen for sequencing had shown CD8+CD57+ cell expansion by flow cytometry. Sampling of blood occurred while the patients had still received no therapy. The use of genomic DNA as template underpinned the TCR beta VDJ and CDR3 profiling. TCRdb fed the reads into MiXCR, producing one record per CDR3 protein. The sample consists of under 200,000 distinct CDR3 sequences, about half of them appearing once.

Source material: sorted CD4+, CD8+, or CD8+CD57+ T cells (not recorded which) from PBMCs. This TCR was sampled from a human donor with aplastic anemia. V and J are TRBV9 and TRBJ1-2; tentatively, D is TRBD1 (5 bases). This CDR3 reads CASSAAGGNSYTF. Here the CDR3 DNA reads TGTGCCAGCAGCGCCGCCGGGGGGAATAGCTACACCTTC.